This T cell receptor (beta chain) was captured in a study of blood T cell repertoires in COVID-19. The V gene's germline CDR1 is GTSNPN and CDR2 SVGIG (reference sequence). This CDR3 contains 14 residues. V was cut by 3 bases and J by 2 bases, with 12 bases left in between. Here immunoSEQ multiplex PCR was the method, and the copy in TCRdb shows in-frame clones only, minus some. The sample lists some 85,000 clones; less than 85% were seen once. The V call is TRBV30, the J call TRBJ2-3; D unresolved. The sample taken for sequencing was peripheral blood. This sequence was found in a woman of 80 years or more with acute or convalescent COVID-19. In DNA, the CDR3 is TGTGCCTGGAGAGTCGGTCTCTCCACAGATACGCAGTATTTT. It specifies CAWRVGLSTDTQYF.